The text below deals with one TCR beta chain. These data originate in a study of control samples from healthy donors and cancer patients. The table came from immunoSEQ multiplex PCR; TCRdb's copy has only in-frame clones and leaves some out. The sample shows 150,000 to 200,000 clones, roughly 89% of them seen only once. Germline loops: CDR1 SGHTA, CDR2 FQGTGA. The CDR3 totals 15 residues. V gave up 1 base and J gave up 0 bases; unmatched junction bases: 3. The sample was blood. The chain has TRBV7-3 and TRBJ2-7; 7 bases align to TRBD1. This TCR came from a man younger than 45 in good health. The CDR3 spells CASSLMGTDSYEQYF. The CDR3 DNA sequence: TGTGCCAGCAGCTTAATGGGGACAGACTCCTACGAGCAGTACTTC.